A selection of T cell receptor beta chains follows, all from one sample in a study of T cells after yellow fever vaccination. MiXCR, run by TCRdb on the 5' RACE reads, gives a single entry per CDR3 protein. The sample carries over 110,000 distinct CDR3 sequences, roughly 8.2% recorded once. The input for sequencing was CD4+ T cells sorted from PBMCs, taken 5 days after the yellow fever booster vaccination. Receptors were obtained from a man aged 25-40 years who received the YFV17D yellow fever vaccine. The CDR3 runs from the conserved cysteine through the conserved F or W. The D gene is left open where the match is weak. Some rows have no size entry. The others give once, few or many, or a class for an expanded clone.

J gene,clone size,V gene,D gene,CDR3 protein,CDR3 DNA
TRBJ1-1,few,TRBV5-1,TRBD1,CASSLGQGAVDTEAFF,TGCGCCAGCAGCTTGGGACAGGGGGCTGTTGACACTGAAGCTTTCTTT
TRBJ2-3,many,TRBV3-1,TRBD2,CASSYTSGSKDTQYF,TGTGCCAGCAGCTACACTAGCGGGAGTAAAGATACGCAGTATTTT
TRBJ1-5,many,TRBV14,.,CASSDSFPGHPETNQPQHF,TGTGCCAGCAGCGACTCCTTCCCGGGACACCCGGAAACCAATCAGCCCCAGCATTTT
TRBJ2-7,.,TRBV28,.,CASRSSPGLEQYF,TGTGCCAGCAGATCCTCCCCGGGCCTCGAGCAGTACTTC
TRBJ2-1,many,TRBV18,TRBD2,CASSPPSGNHNEQFF,TGTGCCAGCTCACCACCTAGCGGGAACCACAATGAGCAGTTCTTC
TRBJ2-1,many,TRBV5-1,.,CASSSSGPYNEQFF,TGCGCCAGCAGCTCCAGCGGGCCATACAATGAGCAGTTCTTC
TRBJ2-6,few,TRBV15,.,CATSRDSNSGANVLTF,TGTGCCACCAGCAGAGATTCGAACTCTGGGGCCAACGTCCTGACTTTC
TRBJ2-3,many,TRBV12-3/TRBV12-4,.,CASRPGVSDTQYF,TGTGCCAGCAGGCCGGGAGTGTCAGATACGCAGTATTTT
TRBJ2-7,many,TRBV12-3/TRBV12-4,.,CASSLYYEQYF,TGTGCCAGCAGTTTGTACTACGAGCAGTACTTC
TRBJ2-7,few,TRBV5-1,.,CASSLGQITYEQYF,TGCGCCAGCAGCTTGGGACAGATAACCTACGAGCAGTACTTC
TRBJ1-2,many,TRBV6-5,.,CASSSHQDTGYYGYTF,TGTGCCAGCAGTTCACACCAGGATACAGGCTACTATGGCTACACCTTC
TRBJ2-3,many,TRBV5-1,TRBD2,CASKGLAGASTDTQYF,TGCGCCAGCAAGGGACTAGCGGGGGCTAGCACAGATACGCAGTATTTT
TRBJ2-1,many,TRBV9,.,CASSDGPASEQFF,TGTGCCAGCAGCGACGGACCAGCCAGTGAGCAGTTCTTC
TRBJ2-5,many,TRBV7-2,.,CASIPGGTAQETQYF,TGTGCCAGCATCCCAGGAGGGACAGCACAAGAGACCCAGTACTTC
TRBJ1-2,many,TRBV30,.,CAWTARYGYTF,TGTGCCTGGACCGCCCGCTATGGCTACACCTTC
TRBJ2-7,many,TRBV2,.,CASTGDHYEQYF,TGTGCCAGTACAGGAGATCATTACGAGCAGTACTTC
TRBJ2-2,many,TRBV2,TRBD2,CASSGDYEGGELFF,TGTGCCAGCAGTGGGGACTACGAGGGCGGGGAGCTGTTTTTT
TRBJ2-5,many,TRBV7-9,.,CASSLVDTGSQYF,TGTGCCAGCAGCTTAGTGGATACAGGGTCGCAGTACTTC
TRBJ2-1,many,TRBV29-1,TRBD2,CSVGVAGNNEQFF,TGCAGCGTTGGTGTAGCGGGAAACAATGAGCAGTTCTTC
TRBJ2-3,many,TRBV4-3,TRBD1,CARTGGTDTQYF,TGCGCCAGGACAGGGGGCACAGATACGCAGTATTTT
TRBJ1-5,many,TRBV6-2/TRBV6-3,.,CASTPGANQPQHF,TGTGCCAGTACTCCGGGAGCTAATCAGCCCCAGCATTTT
TRBJ1-5,many,TRBV6-5,.,CASRRQNNQPQHF,TGTGCCAGCAGACGACAGAACAATCAGCCCCAGCATTTT
TRBJ2-3,many,TRBV5-1,.,CASSLVQAPDTQYF,TGCGCCAGCAGCTTGGTGCAGGCCCCGGATACGCAGTATTTT
TRBJ1-5,many,TRBV6-6,.,CASRQWGQPQHF,TGTGCCAGCAGACAATGGGGTCAGCCCCAGCATTTT
TRBJ2-1,many,TRBV20-1,.,CSARSPRGNEQFF,TGCAGTGCTAGATCCCCTAGGGGCAATGAGCAGTTCTTC
TRBJ2-2,many,TRBV28,TRBD2,CASRGSRGSGAGGNTGELFF,TGTGCCAGCAGGGGAAGTCGAGGGAGCGGAGCGGGAGGGAACACCGGGGAGCTGTTTTTT
TRBJ2-7,many,TRBV5-1,TRBD1,CASSITSGTAYEQYF,TGCGCCAGCAGCATAACCTCCGGGACAGCGTACGAGCAGTACTTC
TRBJ2-3,.,TRBV4-3,TRBD2,CASSGKTSGRHTDTQYF,TGCGCCAGCAGCGGCAAGACTAGCGGGAGGCACACAGATACGCAGTATTTT
TRBJ2-5,many,TRBV30,TRBD2,CAWRRASGVETQYF,TGTGCCTGGAGGAGGGCTAGCGGGGTGGAGACCCAGTACTTC
TRBJ2-3,.,TRBV7-3,.,CASSLGLQGPDTQYF,TGTGCCAGCAGCTTAGGGCTTCAGGGACCAGATACGCAGTATTTT
TRBJ2-1,many,TRBV7-9,.,CASTLGFIRYKQFF,TGTGCCAGCACCCTTGGCTTCATCCGGTACAAGCAGTTCTTC
TRBJ2-2,many,TRBV20-1,.,CSARFQRNTGELFF,TGCAGTGCTAGATTCCAGAGGAACACCGGGGAGCTGTTTTTT
TRBJ2-3,many,TRBV20-1,.,CSARRQGGGTDTQYF,TGCAGTGCTAGGAGACAGGGCGGGGGCACAGATACGCAGTATTTT
TRBJ2-1,many,TRBV11-2,.,CASSLARAYNEQFF,TGTGCCAGCAGCTTAGCCCGGGCCTACAATGAGCAGTTCTTC
TRBJ2-2,many,TRBV6-1,.,CASTPGAMTNTGELFF,TGTGCCAGCACTCCCGGAGCGATGACGAACACCGGGGAGCTGTTTTTT
TRBJ2-2,many,TRBV20-1,.,CSASPRNTGELFF,TGCAGTGCTAGCCCCAGGAATACCGGGGAGCTGTTTTTT
TRBJ1-2,many,TRBV10-3,TRBD1,CAISVLDREGYGYTF,TGTGCCATCAGTGTACTTGACAGGGAAGGCTATGGCTACACCTTC
TRBJ2-7,many,TRBV6-5,.,CASSYSGGRSDYEQYF,TGTGCCAGCAGTTACTCCGGGGGGCGAAGTGACTACGAGCAGTACTTC
TRBJ2-1,many,TRBV7-7,.,CASSLNVVGGEQFF,TGTGCCAGCAGCTTAAACGTTGTGGGCGGTGAGCAGTTCTTC
TRBJ2-7,many,TRBV7-8,.,CASSLIGTIYEQYF,TGTGCCAGCAGCTTAATTGGGACCATCTACGAGCAGTACTTC
TRBJ1-6,many,TRBV16,.,CASSRNRADNSPLHF,TGTGCCAGCAGCCGGAACAGGGCAGATAATTCACCCCTCCACTTT
TRBJ1-2,.,TRBV12-3/TRBV12-4,.,CASSSLDGSYGYTF,TGTGCCAGCAGTTCACTGGACGGAAGCTATGGCTACACCTTC
TRBJ2-7,many,TRBV7-2,TRBD2,CASSLAGTRGYEQYF,TGTGCCAGCAGCTTAGCGGGGACTAGGGGCTACGAGCAGTACTTC
TRBJ2-7,many,TRBV14,.,CASSPPVSYEQYF,TGTGCCAGCAGTCCACCCGTCTCCTACGAGCAGTACTTC